This T cell receptor (beta chain) was identified in a study of Ad26.COV2.S vaccination and SARS-CoV-2 variants. Sequencing used immunoSEQ multiplex PCR; TCRdb keeps in-frame clones, though not all of them. The sample consists of fewer than 400,000 clones, about 88% of them appearing once. Germline assignment: CDR1 MNHEY and CDR2 SVGEGT. The CDR3 runs to 14 residues. J was trimmed by 2 bases and V by 2 bases; bases with no gene match: 1. Treatment described: about 20 received Ad26.COV2.S at low or high dose, single or two shots; roughly five received placebo; per-sample allocation not given. The samples were gathered on day 63 after the first injection of vaccine or placebo.

The clonotype originates from a person aged 18-65 years who received the Ad26.COV2.S COVID-19 vaccine or a placebo. V gene TRBV6-2 or TRBV6-3 combines with J gene TRBJ2-3, with 7 bases matching TRBD2. The sequences come from peripheral blood, collected in a trial of Ad26.COV2.S vaccine versus placebo. CDR3: CASSYSGITDTQYF. The CDR3, as DNA: TGTGCCAGCAGTTACAGCGGGATCACAGATACGCAGTATTTT.